These T cell receptor beta chains were read from a single sample in a study of shared clonotypes between healthy human individuals. Repertoires were generated with immunoSEQ multiplex PCR, while TCRdb's copy carries only in-frame clones and drops some. The data hold just over 2,000,000 clones, with about 95% observed a single time. Sequenced sample: naive CD8+ T cells sorted from blood. The receptors come from a man between 18 and 35 years old in good health. Both conserved end residues are part of each CDR3. The D gene is left open where the match is weak. Clone size is stated in some rows and not others, as once, few, many or a class when expanded.

J gene | V gene | clone size | D gene | CDR3 protein | CDR3 DNA
TRBJ1-1 | TRBV9 | . | . | CASSVGHQNTEAFF | TGTGCCAGCAGCGTAGGACACCAGAACACTGAAGCTTTCTTT
TRBJ2-7 | TRBV11-2 | . | . | CASSLDQEDYEQYF | TGTGCCAGCAGCTTAGACCAAGAAGATTACGAGCAGTACTTC
TRBJ1-1 | TRBV9 | . | . | CASSSVGAGDRSNTEAFF | TGTGCCAGCAGCTCCGTGGGCGCGGGAGACAGGTCGAACACTGAAGCTTTCTTT
TRBJ2-7 | TRBV4-1 | . | . | CASSQDYGGGEQYF | TGCGCCAGCAGCCAAGATTACGGGGGCGGCGAGCAGTACTTC
TRBJ2-1 | TRBV6-6 | . | TRBD1 | CASSYSGQGWNEQFF | TGTGCCAGCAGTTACTCGGGACAGGGGTGGAATGAGCAGTTCTTC
TRBJ1-6 | TRBV11-2 | . | . | CASSKGDMGWNSPLHF | TGTGCCAGCAGCAAGGGGGACATGGGTTGGAATTCACCCCTCCACTTT
TRBJ1-1 | TRBV6-5 | . | . | CASHRNAMNTEAFF | TGTGCCAGCCACAGGAACGCGATGAACACTGAAGCTTTCTTT
TRBJ2-7 | TRBV6-5 | . | . | CASSSIRSSYEQYF | TGTGCCAGCAGTTCGATCCGCAGCTCCTACGAGCAGTACTTC
TRBJ1-2 | TRBV25-1 | few | TRBD1 | CASTPVGTAYGYTF | TGTGCCAGCACTCCCGTGGGGACAGCCTATGGCTACACCTTC
TRBJ2-7 | TRBV4-3 | . | TRBD1 | CASSQGQGDVYEQYF | TGCGCCAGCAGCCAAGGACAGGGGGATGTCTACGAGCAGTACTTC
TRBJ2-2 | TRBV27 | . | . | CASSLGPGAATGELFF | TGTGCCAGCAGTTTAGGTCCAGGGGCGGCGACCGGGGAGCTGTTTTTT
TRBJ2-2 | TRBV10-1 | . | . | CASSEWREAGELFF | TGCGCCAGCAGTGAGTGGCGGGAAGCCGGGGAGCTGTTTTTT
TRBJ2-7 | TRBV7-8 | . | . | CASSPRGMSTMGYF | TGTGCCAGCAGCCCCCGGGGGATGAGTACGATGGGGTACTTC
TRBJ2-3 | TRBV13 | . | TRBD2 | CASSRWGGREADTQYF | TGTGCCAGCAGCCGATGGGGCGGGAGAGAGGCAGATACGCAGTATTTT
TRBJ2-7 | TRBV27 | . | . | CASSLVGTAYEQYF | TGTGCCAGCAGTTTGGTGGGGACTGCCTACGAGCAGTACTTC
TRBJ2-6 | TRBV27 | . | TRBD2 | CASSFVSGGSGANVLTF | TGTGCCAGCAGTTTCGTATCGGGGGGCTCTGGGGCCAACGTCCTGACTTTC
TRBJ1-3 | TRBV15 | . | . | CATSRDRGSGNTIYF | TGTGCCACCAGCAGAGATCGGGGATCGGGAAACACCATATATTTT
TRBJ1-1 | TRBV10-3 | . | . | CAISASQGNTEAFF | TGTGCCATCAGTGCCTCGCAAGGGAACACTGAAGCTTTCTTT
TRBJ2-7 | TRBV4-2 | . | TRBD2 | CASSQGQGLAASEQYF | TGTGCCAGCAGCCAAGGGCAGGGACTAGCGGCATCCGAGCAGTACTTC
TRBJ2-2 | TRBV25-1 | . | . | CASSRGQFANTGELFF | TGTGCCAGCAGTAGAGGACAGTTCGCGAACACCGGGGAGCTGTTTTTT
TRBJ2-3 | TRBV27 | once | . | CASSFQGSPDTQYF | TGTGCCAGCAGTTTCCAGGGCAGCCCAGATACGCAGTATTTT
TRBJ2-7 | TRBV7-9 | . | TRBD1 | CASSLSGQGNEQYF | TGTGCCAGCAGCTTATCGGGACAGGGGAACGAGCAGTACTTC
TRBJ1-1 | TRBV7-9 | . | . | CASSLSWGIEAFF | TGTGCCAGCAGCTTGTCTTGGGGAATTGAAGCTTTCTTT
TRBJ2-1 | TRBV7-3 | . | TRBD1 | CASSLDRVTYNEQFF | TGTGCCAGCAGCCTCGACAGGGTGACCTACAATGAGCAGTTCTTC
TRBJ2-7 | TRBV7-9 | . | TRBD2 | CASSFTHGLAPYEQYF | TGTGCCAGCAGCTTCACACATGGACTAGCCCCCTACGAGCAGTACTTC
TRBJ2-5 | TRBV28 | . | TRBD2 | CASSPGGRMKETQYF | TGTGCCAGCAGTCCGGGGGGACGGATGAAAGAGACCCAGTACTTC
TRBJ1-1 | TRBV5-1 | . | . | CASSLEGKYTEAFF | TGCGCCAGCAGCTTGGAAGGGAAGTACACTGAAGCTTTCTTT
TRBJ2-5 | TRBV7-6 | . | . | CASSLASGYQETQYF | TGTGCCAGCAGCTTAGCGTCGGGGTACCAAGAGACCCAGTACTTC
TRBJ1-2 | TRBV29-1 | . | . | CSVISDAPYGYTF | TGCAGTGTAATATCCGACGCTCCATATGGCTACACCTTC
TRBJ2-5 | TRBV19 | . | . | CASSTFERLGQETQYF | TGTGCCAGTAGTACTTTTGAAAGACTAGGACAAGAGACCCAGTACTTC
TRBJ1-6 | TRBV23-1 | . | TRBD1 | CASSQSFQGEPNSPLHF | TGCGCCAGCAGTCAATCGTTCCAGGGGGAGCCCAATTCACCCCTCCACTTT
TRBJ2-6 | TRBV15 | . | . | CATSRTGTGANVLTF | TGTGCCACCAGCCGAACAGGGACTGGGGCCAACGTCCTGACTTTC
TRBJ2-3 | TRBV7-3 | . | . | CASSQGGGADTQYF | TGTGCCAGCAGCCAAGGTGGAGGGGCAGATACGCAGTATTTT
TRBJ1-5 | TRBV6-5 | . | . | CASSPWGMSNQPQHF | TGTGCCAGCAGTCCATGGGGGATGAGCAATCAGCCCCAGCATTTT
TRBJ1-1 | TRBV5-1 | . | . | CATKLGFGTEAFF | TGCGCCACGAAGCTGGGGTTTGGCACTGAAGCTTTCTTT
TRBJ2-2 | TRBV4-2 | . | TRBD2 | CASSQGTAGVNTGELFF | TGTGCCAGCAGCCAAGGGACGGCGGGGGTTAACACCGGGGAGCTGTTTTTT
TRBJ2-2 | TRBV6-6 | . | TRBD1 | CASSYSGSGGGELFF | TGTGCCAGCAGTTACTCCGGGTCAGGGGGCGGGGAGCTGTTTTTT
TRBJ1-5 | TRBV7-9 | . | TRBD1 | CASSSEQGVNQPQHF | TGTGCCAGCAGCAGCGAACAGGGGGTAAATCAGCCCCAGCATTTT
TRBJ2-1 | TRBV4-1 | . | . | CASSQGGYNEQFF | TGCGCCAGCAGCCAAGGTGGATACAATGAGCAGTTCTTC
TRBJ1-1 | TRBV9 | . | . | CASDGGAMNTEAFF | TGTGCCAGCGATGGGGGGGCTATGAACACTGAAGCTTTCTTT
TRBJ1-5 | TRBV19 | few | . | CASMGGGYQPQHF | TGTGCCAGTATGGGCGGGGGGTATCAGCCCCAGCATTTT
TRBJ1-2 | TRBV14 | . | . | CASSQEGTPSGFGYTF | TGTGCCAGCAGCCAAGAAGGGACCCCGAGCGGGTTTGGCTACACCTTC
TRBJ2-7 | TRBV5-4 | . | TRBD1 | CASSGGQTSSYEQYF | TGTGCCAGCAGCGGGGGACAGACGAGCTCCTACGAGCAGTACTTC
TRBJ2-3 | TRBV4-1 | . | TRBD1 | CASSQVRGTGRTDTQYF | TGCGCCAGCAGCCAAGTAAGGGGGACAGGTCGCACAGATACGCAGTATTTT
TRBJ1-1 | TRBV2 | once | . | CASSEVVADEAFF | TGTGCCAGCAGTGAAGTCGTGGCAGATGAAGCTTTCTTT
TRBJ1-1 | TRBV7-2 | . | . | CASSSPGSTAFMNTEAFF | TGTGCCAGCAGCTCCCCCGGGAGCACAGCTTTCATGAACACTGAAGCTTTCTTT
TRBJ1-3 | TRBV28 | . | . | CASSWGPGAGNTIYF | TGTGCCAGCAGCTGGGGTCCAGGGGCTGGAAACACCATATATTTT
TRBJ2-7 | TRBV30 | . | . | CAWSVVGLSYEQYF | TGTGCCTGGAGTGTAGTTGGGCTCTCCTACGAGCAGTACTTC
TRBJ1-2 | TRBV9 | . | . | CASSVLGGNYGYTF | TGTGCCAGCAGCGTACTTGGGGGTAACTATGGCTACACCTTC
TRBJ2-7 | TRBV5-4 | . | . | CASRGSYEQYF | TGTGCCAGCAGGGGATCCTACGAGCAGTACTTC
TRBJ1-1 | TRBV2 | once | TRBD1 | CASSLDRGEAFF | TGTGCCAGCAGTTTGGACAGGGGTGAAGCTTTCTTT
TRBJ2-1 | TRBV6-5 | once | . | CASSYEGRFYNEQFF | TGTGCCAGCAGTTACGAGGGGAGGTTCTACAATGAGCAGTTCTTC
TRBJ2-5 | TRBV15 | . | TRBD2 | CATSRETSGGQETQYF | TGTGCCACCAGCAGAGAGACTAGCGGGGGTCAAGAGACCCAGTACTTC
TRBJ2-7 | TRBV9 | once | . | CASSVNPDRGSSYEQYF | TGTGCCAGCAGCGTAAACCCCGATAGGGGAAGCTCCTACGAGCAGTACTTC
TRBJ2-5 | TRBV5-1 | . | TRBD1 | CASSSSQGIQETQYF | TGCGCCAGCAGCTCGTCACAGGGGATCCAAGAGACCCAGTACTTC
TRBJ2-3 | TRBV11-2 | . | . | CASSGLSTDTQYF | TGTGCCAGTAGCGGACTTAGCACAGATACGCAGTATTTT
TRBJ1-4 | TRBV10-1 | . | . | CASMHDVQLPNEKLFF | TGCGCCAGCATGCACGATGTACAGCTTCCGAATGAAAAACTGTTTTTT
TRBJ1-1 | TRBV19 | . | TRBD1 | CASSDRWKAFF | TGTGCCTCTTCGGACAGGTGGAAAGCTTTCTTT
TRBJ1-2 | TRBV2 | . | TRBD1 | CASSEEGAFGGYTF | TGTGCCAGCAGTGAAGAGGGGGCGTTTGGTGGCTACACCTTC